Listed below are T cell receptor beta chains from one sample, sequenced in a study of cytomegalovirus exposure and HLA in healthy donors. Only in-frame clones appear in the TCRdb table, and some are missing; sequencing was by immunoSEQ multiplex PCR. This table holds roughly 99,000 clones, about 80% found once. Sequenced: PBMCs. These TCRs come from a man aged 60-69 years in good health and CMV-seropositive. Each CDR3 is given with its conserved first and last residue. A D gene is named only where the DNA matches it firmly. Part of the rows lack a size; the others show once, few, many or a class for expanded clones.

J gene | clone size | D gene | V gene | CDR3 DNA | CDR3 protein
TRBJ1-6 | . | . | TRBV9 | TGTGCCAGCAGCGTAGCTAGCGATCACAGTTATAATTCACCCCTCCACTTT | CASSVASDHSYNSPLHF
TRBJ2-1 | once | . | TRBV7-2 | TGTGCCAGCAGCTTAGAAGTGGGGGGGCCCTACAATGAGCAGTTCTTC | CASSLEVGGPYNEQFF
TRBJ2-2 | . | TRBD1 | TRBV9 | TGTGCCAGCAGCGCGTCACAGGGGGCTAGCGGGGAGCTGTTTTTT | CASSASQGASGELFF
TRBJ2-7 | . | TRBD1 | TRBV19 | TGTGCCAGTAGAAGGCAGGGGGCCGCTAAAATCTACGAGCAGTACTTC | CASRRQGAAKIYEQYF
TRBJ2-5 | . | TRBD2 | TRBV9 | TGTGCCAGCAGCGTAGCGACTAGCGGGGGGAGTCAAGAGACCCAGTACTTC | CASSVATSGGSQETQYF
TRBJ2-7 | once | TRBD1 | TRBV29-1 | TGCAGCGCCCTGACAGGGATGACCTACGAGCAGTACTTC | CSALTGMTYEQYF
TRBJ1-2 | . | TRBD1 | TRBV27 | TGTGCCAGCAGCTTCCTCCTGCGGGGACAGGGACGTAATGGCTACACCTTC | CASSFLLRGQGRNGYTF
TRBJ2-7 | . | . | TRBV19 | TGTGCCAGTAGAAATATTGGGGCCGGGCAATCCTACGAGCAGTACTTC | CASRNIGAGQSYEQYF
TRBJ2-1 | . | . | TRBV9 | TGTGCCAGCAGCCCAACAAGCTACGGGATATACAATGAGCAGTTCTTC | CASSPTSYGIYNEQFF
TRBJ2-2 | . | . | TRBV5-1 | TGCGCCAGCAGCGAGAGAGTCGCGAACACCGGGGAGCTGTTTTTT | CASSERVANTGELFF
TRBJ2-7 | . | . | TRBV13 | TGTGCCAGCAGCTTAGGCCAAGGACCCGGGATATACGAGCAGTACTTC | CASSLGQGPGIYEQYF
TRBJ1-2 | . | TRBD1 | TRBV30 | TGTGCCTGGTCAGCCCTGACAGGGGGATTCGGCACCTTC | CAWSALTGGFGTF
TRBJ2-5 | . | . | TRBV18 | TGTGCCAGCTCGAGCCTCAAGTCGGAGACCCAGTACTTC | CASSSLKSETQYF
TRBJ2-5 | . | TRBD2 | TRBV19 | TGTGCCAGTAGTATAGTGCGGCGGGGGTACGAGACCCAGTACTTC | CASSIVRRGYETQYF
TRBJ1-1 | . | . | TRBV21-1 | TGTGCCAGCAGCATGACCTCCGGGACAGGGGTTACGGACACTGAAGCTTTCTTT | CASSMTSGTGVTDTEAFF
TRBJ2-5 | . | . | TRBV11-3 | TGTGCCAGCAGCTTAGGGTCTGGGGGGTCACAAGAGACCCAGTACTTC | CASSLGSGGSQETQYF
TRBJ1-6 | few | . | TRBV4-2 | TGTGCCAGCAGCCAAGATGAGGAGAATTCACCCCTCCACTTT | CASSQDEENSPLHF
TRBJ2-3 | . | TRBD2 | TRBV6-5 | TGTGCCAGCAGTTACCCGGCCGGGACTAGCGCGGATACGCAGTATTTT | CASSYPAGTSADTQYF
TRBJ2-1 | . | . | TRBV2 | TGTGCCAGCAGCGAATCAGGACAGCTATACAATGAGCAGTTCTTC | CASSESGQLYNEQFF
TRBJ1-6 | once | . | TRBV7-9 | TGTGCCAGCAGCCCCCGGACGGGGAGCTCCTATAATTCACCCCTCCACTTT | CASSPRTGSSYNSPLHF
TRBJ2-5 | once | TRBD1 | TRBV18 | TGTGCCAGCTCACGAACGACAGGGTCCCAAGAGACCCAGTACTTC | CASSRTTGSQETQYF
TRBJ2-3 | . | TRBD2 | TRBV19 | TGTGCCACACAGGAGCGGGACACAGATACGCAGTATTTT | CATQERDTDTQYF
TRBJ2-5 | . | . | TRBV7-6 | TGTGCCAGCCTCGGACAGACCCAAGAGACCCAGTACTTC | CASLGQTQETQYF
TRBJ2-2 | once | . | TRBV5-1 | TGCGCCAGCAGCCGGGGGGCGGGACAAACGAACACCGGGGAGCTGTTTTTT | CASSRGAGQTNTGELFF
TRBJ2-7 | . | . | TRBV6-5 | TGTGCCAGCAGTCAGAAGGGGATCTCCTACGAGCAGTACTTC | CASSQKGISYEQYF
TRBJ1-2 | . | . | TRBV7-3 | TGTGCCAGCAGCCGATCAGGGTTTGATGGCTACACCTTC | CASSRSGFDGYTF
TRBJ2-2 | . | TRBD2 | TRBV2 | TGTGCCAGCAGTGAAACCAGACTCGGGGGGGGATCCGCCGGGGAGCTGTTTTTT | CASSETRLGGGSAGELFF
TRBJ1-5 | once | TRBD1 | TRBV19 | TGTGCCAGTAGAACACAGGGGCTCCCTATCAATCAGCCCCAGCATTTT | CASRTQGLPINQPQHF
TRBJ2-7 | . | TRBD2 | TRBV7-9 | TGTGCCAGCAGCTTAGCGACTAGCGGGGGGCAGAGCTCCTACGAGCAGTACTTC | CASSLATSGGQSSYEQYF
TRBJ2-2 | . | . | TRBV29-1 | TGCAGCGTTGATGGGGGCAGGGCGAACACCGGGGAGCTGTTTTTT | CSVDGGRANTGELFF
TRBJ1-2 | few | . | TRBV12-1 | TGTGCCAGCAGCTCTAGCAGTGGCTACACCTTC | CASSSSSGYTF
TRBJ1-1 | . | . | TRBV30 | TGTGCCTGGACAGTGGGGGGGATCATGAACACTGAAGCTTTCTTT | CAWTVGGIMNTEAFF
TRBJ1-4 | . | . | TRBV18 | TGTGCCAGCTCTCCCCCCGGGGCAACTAATGAAAAACTGTTTTTT | CASSPPGATNEKLFF
TRBJ1-2 | . | TRBD1 | TRBV14 | TGTGCCAGCAGCCAGGTCCAGGGGGCGGCGGCGACCTTC | CASSQVQGAAATF
TRBJ2-5 | . | TRBD1 | TRBV11-2 | TGTGCCAGCAGCTTGGCCGGGACAGGGTTGGAGACCCAGTACTTC | CASSLAGTGLETQYF
TRBJ2-7 | few | TRBD2 | TRBV19 | TGTGCCAGTAGTAGACTAGCGGGGGGGCCCGCCGAGCAGTACTTC | CASSRLAGGPAEQYF
TRBJ2-5 | few | TRBD2 | TRBV15 | TGTGCCACCAGCAGAGGATGGGGGTCTAGCGGGGGCTACCAAGAGACCCAGTACTTC | CATSRGWGSSGGYQETQYF
TRBJ1-4 | . | TRBD1 | TRBV6-1 | TGTGCCAGCTCCGGACAGGGAAAAGAAAAACTGTTTTTT | CASSGQGKEKLFF
TRBJ2-1 | . | TRBD1 | TRBV5-1 | TGCGCCAGCAGCTTAGGGACAGCCGTCACCACCAATGAGCAGTTCTTC | CASSLGTAVTTNEQFF
TRBJ2-3 | . | TRBD2 | TRBV7-6 | TGTGCCAGCAAACTAGCGGTGAGCACAGATACGCAGTATTTT | CASKLAVSTDTQYF
TRBJ2-2 | once | . | TRBV29-1 | TGCAGCGTTGATGGAGGGGGCGCGAACACCGGGGAGCTGTTTTTT | CSVDGGGANTGELFF
TRBJ2-5 | . | . | TRBV5-4 | TGTGCCAGCAGCTTGCGGGTCAGATTTCAAGAGGCCCAGTACTTC | CASSLRVRFQEAQYF
TRBJ2-2 | few | . | TRBV15 | TGTGCCACCAGCAGAGTCGGAGGGAACACCGGGGAGCTGTTTTTT | CATSRVGGNTGELFF
TRBJ2-5 | once | . | TRBV7-9 | TGTGCCAGCAGCTTAGGGGCAGGGGTGGAGACCCAGTACTTC | CASSLGAGVETQYF
TRBJ1-6 | . | TRBD1 | TRBV9 | TGTGCCAGCAGCGGGGGACAGGGGGCTAATTCACCCCTCCACTTT | CASSGGQGANSPLHF
TRBJ2-7 | few | . | TRBV19 | TGTGCCAGTAGTATCGGCAGGGAGCAGTACTTC | CASSIGREQYF